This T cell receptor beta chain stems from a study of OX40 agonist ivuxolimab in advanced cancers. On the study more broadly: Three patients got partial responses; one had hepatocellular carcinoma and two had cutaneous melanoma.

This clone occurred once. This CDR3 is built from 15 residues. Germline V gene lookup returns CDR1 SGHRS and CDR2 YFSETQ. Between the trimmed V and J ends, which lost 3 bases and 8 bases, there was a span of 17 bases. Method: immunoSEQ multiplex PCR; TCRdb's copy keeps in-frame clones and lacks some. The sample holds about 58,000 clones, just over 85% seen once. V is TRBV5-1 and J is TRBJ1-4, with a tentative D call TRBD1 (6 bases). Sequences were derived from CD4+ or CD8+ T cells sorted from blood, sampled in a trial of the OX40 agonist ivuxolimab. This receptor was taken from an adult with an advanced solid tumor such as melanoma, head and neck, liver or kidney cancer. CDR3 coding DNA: TGCGCCAGCAGCTCTGACGGCAGGGGCGGAGAAAAACTGTTTTTT. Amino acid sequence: CASSSDGRGGEKLFF.